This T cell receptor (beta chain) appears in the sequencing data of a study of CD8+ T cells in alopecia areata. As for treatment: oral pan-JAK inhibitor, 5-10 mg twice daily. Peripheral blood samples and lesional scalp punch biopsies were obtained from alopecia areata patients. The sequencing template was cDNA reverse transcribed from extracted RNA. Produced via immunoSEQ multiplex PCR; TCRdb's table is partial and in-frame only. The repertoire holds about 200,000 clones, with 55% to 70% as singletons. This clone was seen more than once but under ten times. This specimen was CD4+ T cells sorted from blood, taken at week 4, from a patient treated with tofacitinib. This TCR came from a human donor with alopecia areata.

The CDR3 region has the DNA TGTGCCAGCAGATCAGACAGGGTTGGGACTGAAGCTTTCTTT. Amino acid sequence: CASRSDRVGTEAFF. V usage is TRBV2 and J usage is TRBJ1-1, with 7 bases that match TRBD1. Germline loops: CDR1 SNHLY, CDR2 FYNNEI. V lost 6 bases, J lost 5 bases, and 9 bases stayed unmatched. CDR3 length: 14 amino acids.